Reported below is one T cell receptor beta chain. Its antigen has not been determined. It has no much larger one-base neighbor in the sample; base qualities were not kept. The sample is drawn from a study of tumor-infiltrating lymphocytes in primary liver carcinoma (dated by TCRdb to 2016 to 2017). Looking at the study overall: The five patients, three men and two women aged 30 to 69 years, had hepatocellular carcinoma (four) or combined HCC and intrahepatic cholangiocarcinoma (one). Tumors of the five patients were stage T1-T3 N0M0 with maximum diameters of roughly 4.2 to 10 cm. Repertoires from technical replicates were highly reproducible, with mean shared-clone rates approximately 0.92 and correlation coefficients above 0.95. To link TCRbeta repertoire diversity with the local molecular phenotype, the roughly 23 tumor region samples were profiled using Agilent mRNA microarrays. A total of some 35 specimens from 5 patients underwent TCRbeta repertoire sequencing, comprising roughly 25 tumor regions, 5 adjacent noncancerous liver tissues and 5 peripheral blood samples. Samples yielded roughly 3.65 to 7.5 million productive TCRbeta reads; read depth did not differ significantly between tissue types. For each liver tumor, the study sampled five regions along with adjacent normal tissue and blood, and applied TCRbeta repertoire sequencing, expression microarrays and whole-exome sequencing.

A constant-region primer and ProtoScript II reverse transcriptase were used to reverse-transcribe TCRbeta-specific cDNA from roughly 500 ng total RNA. Construction of the TCRbeta libraries relied on three nested rounds of multiplex PCR, following a slightly modified ARM-PCR procedure. The first two PCR rounds used multiplex TRBV1-TRBV30 forward primers with a Cbeta reverse primer, each for about 11 cycles. Sample barcodes and Illumina adapters were added in a final 25-cycle PCR using Deep VentR polymerase. Amplicons of 200-500 bp were gel-purified with a QIAquick gel extraction kit before sequencing. TCRbeta amplicons were sequenced on an Illumina HiSeq 2500 with 250-bp paired-end reads. For the original study's pipeline: Reads were quality-trimmed with Trimmomatic v0.33, and paired reads were merged with FLASH v1.2.11 to recover full CDR3 sequences. MiGEC v1.2.1b assigned V, D and J germline segments to the rearranged TCRbeta sequences. Clonotype statistics, along with Shannon-Wiener diversity indices, were calculated using VDJtools v1.0.0. Except for diversity analysis, only each sample's 250 most abundant clonotypes were used in subsequent analyses to reduce sampling bias. In-frame beta chains were kept once TCRdb had trimmed the public reads at Q25 with fastp and called clones with MiXCR. Rows merge per CDR3 protein into single entries with the most common DNA and genes. What appears here as the V and J calls and clone size reflects TCRdb's work, not the paper's. This sample gives about 100,000 distinct CDR3 sequences in total; around 73% of them show up just once. The ten largest make up around 10% of the sample.

Total RNA and DNA were co-extracted without cell sorting from around 20-30 mg of bulk tissue using the AllPrep DNA/RNA mini kit. Between November 2015 and 2016, five patients in China with histopathologically diagnosed primary liver carcinoma had their tumors surgically resected. At the time of sampling, the patients had chronic HBV infection and had not received any treatment. Five spatially separated regions were sampled from each tumor: the superior, inferior, left-lateral and right-lateral poles, plus the tumor centre. More than 75% viable tumor cells were found by histology in every tumor sample. Each fresh piece of tumor and adjacent tissue was cut in two, with one half stored in RNAlater at -80 degrees C and the other half sent for histology. Broader findings and caveats from the paper: Just about 7.5-24% of top clones turned up in all five regions of a tumor, which suggests spatial heterogeneity among tumor-infiltrating T cells. With just a few patients in the study, the authors point out that the findings should be validated in a larger study. Because only the TCR beta chain was sequenced and unpaired alpha chains were not captured, true repertoire diversity is likely underestimated. Repertoire overlap was found to be higher between tumor regions (mean roughly 36%) than between tumor-adjacent (around 17%) or tumor-blood (14%) pairs, consistent with antigen-driven expansion. The top 250 clones accounted for a significantly greater share of the repertoire in tumors than in blood (p = 0.039). Bulk unsorted samples precluded comparing CD4+ and CD8+ T cell repertoires.

From the cysteine up to the phenylalanine, the CDR3 has a length of 15 residues. CDR3 DNA only is kept here, 45 bases in frame from base 1. Looking up the germline V gene yields CDR1 KGHSH and CDR2 LQKENI. V drops 4 bases and J drops 5 bases, leaving 15 bases in between. In this chain, TRBV18 is recombined with TRBJ2-1; the D gene is not confidently resolved. Material for sequencing was liver tumor tissue from sampling region 2. The cell subset or site label corresponds to: tumor region T2, inferior pole. The sequence derives from a woman in her sixties or seventies with primary liver carcinoma and hepatitis B virus infection. The CDR3 amino acid sequence is: CASSQTIPRNNEQFF. The base sequence is TGTGCCAGCTCACAAACAATCCCCCGGAACAATGAGCAGTTCTTC.